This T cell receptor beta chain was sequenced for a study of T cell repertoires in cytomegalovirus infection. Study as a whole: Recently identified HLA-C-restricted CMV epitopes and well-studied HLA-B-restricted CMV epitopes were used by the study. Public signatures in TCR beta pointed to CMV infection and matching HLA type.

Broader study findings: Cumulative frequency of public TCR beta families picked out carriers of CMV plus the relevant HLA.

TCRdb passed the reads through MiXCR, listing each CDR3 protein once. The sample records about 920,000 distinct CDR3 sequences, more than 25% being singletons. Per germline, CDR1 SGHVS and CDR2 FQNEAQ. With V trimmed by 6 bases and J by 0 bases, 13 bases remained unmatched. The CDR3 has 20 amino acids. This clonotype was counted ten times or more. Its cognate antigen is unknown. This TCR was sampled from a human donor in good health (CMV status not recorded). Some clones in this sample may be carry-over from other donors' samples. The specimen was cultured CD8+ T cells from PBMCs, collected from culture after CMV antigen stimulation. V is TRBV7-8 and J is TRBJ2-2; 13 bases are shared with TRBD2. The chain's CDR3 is CASSFDPGLAGYANTGELFF. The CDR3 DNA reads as TGTGCCAGCAGTTTTGACCCGGGACTAGCGGGGTACGCGAACACCGGGGAGCTGTTTTTT.